This is a list of T cell receptor beta chains from one sample in a study of CD8+CD57+ T cells in acquired aplastic anemia. In TCRdb, the reads were re-called with MiXCR into one record per CDR3 protein. The table records about 200,000 distinct CDR3 sequences, roughly 60% of them present only once. Sequencing was carried out using sorted CD4+, CD8+, or CD8+CD57+ T cells (not recorded which) from PBMCs. Receptor source: a human donor with aplastic anemia. Each CDR3 is given with its conserved first and last residue. D genes are given only for firm matches. Expanded clones are given a class, and other clones once, few, many or no size at all.

D | J | size | V | CDR3 | DNA
- | TRBJ1-2 | - | TRBV5-6 | CASRGGDYGYTF | TGTGCCAGCAGGGGGGGAGACTATGGCTACACCTTC
- | TRBJ1-5 | - | TRBV2 | CASSGEGVNQPQHF | TGTGCCAGCAGCGGCGAGGGAGTCAATCAGCCCCAGCATTTT
TRBD1 | TRBJ1-2 | - | TRBV25-1 | CASRGATGVGGYTF | TGTGCCAGCAGGGGTGCGACAGGGGTTGGCGGCTACACCTTC
- | TRBJ1-1 | many | TRBV10-1 | CASSDGPQNTEAFF | TGCGCCAGCAGTGATGGTCCGCAGAACACTGAAGCTTTCTTT
TRBD1 | TRBJ2-3 | few | TRBV20-1 | CSASQGAPTDTQYF | TGCAGTGCTAGCCAGGGGGCGCCCACAGATACGCAGTATTTT
- | TRBJ2-7 | - | TRBV29-1 | CSVLLGSEDGEQYF | TGCAGCGTTCTGCTGGGGAGTGAGGACGGGGAGCAGTACTTC
- | TRBJ2-1 | - | TRBV24-1 | CATSPPGSSYNEQFF | TGTGCCACCAGTCCTCCGGGCAGCTCCTACAATGAGCAGTTCTTC
- | TRBJ2-1 | medium-sized | TRBV15 | CATSRDGDLGYNEQFF | TGTGCCACCAGCAGAGATGGGGACTTGGGTTACAATGAGCAGTTCTTC
TRBD2 | TRBJ2-5 | few | TRBV7-8 | CASPSGRGETQYF | TGTGCCAGCCCTAGCGGGAGAGGAGAGACCCAGTACTTC
- | TRBJ2-7 | many | TRBV10-3 | CAISESQEQLYEQYF | TGTGCCATCAGTGAGTCACAGGAGCAGCTCTACGAGCAGTACTTC
TRBD1 | TRBJ2-2 | - | TRBV24-1 | CATSGPGQGASGELFF | TGTGCCACCAGTGGTCCGGGACAGGGGGCTTCCGGGGAGCTGTTTTTT
- | TRBJ1-5 | - | TRBV20-1 | CSAKRGGAMGYQPQHF | TGCAGTGCTAAAAGGGGGGGGGCGATGGGATATCAGCCCCAGCATTTT
- | TRBJ1-1 | - | TRBV10-3 | CASSLGRNAEAFF | TGTGCCAGCAGCTTAGGCCGGAACGCTGAAGCTTTCTTT
- | TRBJ2-1 | once | TRBV29-1 | CSVEDRAGPTYEQFF | TGCAGCGTCGAAGATCGCGCAGGCCCAACCTACGAGCAGTTCTTC
- | TRBJ2-7 | many | TRBV4-1 | CASSQDAASYYEQYF | TGCGCCAGCAGCCAAGATGCGGCCTCCTACTACGAGCAGTACTTC
- | TRBJ2-4 | once | TRBV7-2 | CASSYESGGAKNIQYF | TGTGCCAGCAGCTATGAGTCTGGGGGAGCCAAAAACATTCAGTACTTC
- | TRBJ2-2 | - | TRBV2 | CASTEGRPNTGELFF | TGTGCCAGCACAGAAGGCAGACCGAACACCGGGGAGCTGTTTTTT
TRBD2 | TRBJ2-3 | - | TRBV2 | CATLWTSRGDTQYF | TGTGCCACCCTTTGGACTAGCCGTGGAGATACGCAGTATTTT
- | TRBJ2-7 | - | TRBV25-1 | CASSQEGLGYEQYF | TGTGCCAGCAGCCAAGAGGGACTGGGCTACGAGCAGTACTTC
- | TRBJ1-1 | - | TRBV7-2 | CASSPAGGVRTEAFF | TGTGCCAGCAGTCCCGCGGGGGGGGTTAGGACTGAAGCTTTCTTT
- | TRBJ1-6 | - | TRBV2 | CAIGPSINSPLHF | TGTGCCATAGGCCCTAGTATTAATTCACCCCTCCACTTT
- | TRBJ1-4 | - | TRBV2 | CASREVGQNNEKLFF | TGTGCCAGCAGGGAGGTGGGTCAGAATAATGAAAAACTGTTTTTT
TRBD2 | TRBJ2-2 | once | TRBV5-1 | CASSWGTSGGATGELFF | TGCGCCAGCAGCTGGGGAACTAGCGGGGGGGCCACCGGGGAGCTGTTTTTT
- | TRBJ1-1 | once | TRBV6-5 | CASSYDPRTEAFF | TGTGCCAGCAGTTACGACCCTAGGACTGAAGCTTTCTTT
- | TRBJ2-1 | few | TRBV20-1 | CSAPTWGSYNEQFF | TGCAGTGCCCCGACATGGGGGTCCTACAATGAGCAGTTCTTC
- | TRBJ2-7 | few | TRBV29-1 | CSVEEVGAGSDEQYF | TGCAGCGTTGAAGAAGTAGGGGCAGGGAGCGACGAGCAGTACTTC
TRBD2 | TRBJ2-7 | many | TRBV6-1 | CASSAGGGGSWSEAGEQYF | TGTGCCAGCAGTGCCGGCGGGGGGGGCTCTTGGAGTGAAGCGGGCGAGCAGTACTTC